A single sample is the source of the 24 T cell receptor beta chains below, sequenced in a study of shared clonotypes between healthy human individuals. Clones were sequenced by immunoSEQ multiplex PCR, and TCRdb holds only the in-frame ones, with some missing. The sample lists millions of clones, 85% to 95% seen once, with about 0.37% in the top ten. The sample was naive CD4+ T cells from PBMCs. Noted subset: CD45RA+ positively selected. These receptors originate from a man aged 18 to 29 in good health. Some clones in this sample may be carry-over from other donors' samples.

This chain uses TRBV5-1 with TRBJ2-7; 9 bases map to TRBD2. This CDR3 is built from 16 residues. J lost 3 bases, V lost 4 bases, and 11 bases had no gene match. CDR1 SGHRS and CDR2 YFSETQ come from the germline V gene. The CDR3 is CASSVDPSGINYEQYF. Written as DNA, the CDR3 is TGCGCCAGCAGCGTTGACCCTAGCGGGATTAACTACGAGCAGTACTTC.

The V and J genes are TRBV5-1 and TRBJ2-3, with D tentatively TRBD1 or TRBD2 (5 bases each). This CDR3 comprises 16 residues. The V end was cut by 3 bases, the J end by 0 bases, with 14 bases between. From germline, CDR1 is SGHRS and CDR2 YFSETQ. CDR3 nucleotides: TGCGCCAGCAGCTCGGGACGTCGTTTGAGCACAGATACGCAGTATTTT. The encoded protein is CASSSGRRLSTDTQYF.

As regards this clone: The same CDR3 arises from other DNA sequences in this sample as well. This chain joins TRBV9 and TRBJ2-7; 11 nucleotides align to TRBD2. The CDR3 is 13 amino acids. Germline V lookup: CDR1 SGDLS, CDR2 YYNGEE. V shed 3 bases, J shed 6 bases, and the junction held 2 bases outside the gene matches. This CDR3 reads CASSAGTSGEQYF. The DNA for the CDR3 is TGTGCCAGCAGCGCCGGGACTAGCGGCGAGCAGTACTTC.

This clone came up once. The gene calls are TRBV6-5 and TRBJ1-1, with no clear D. V was cut by 3 bases and J by 1 base, with 9 bases left in between. Germline values: CDR1 MNHEY, CDR2 SVGAGI. The length of the CDR3 is 14 residues. The CDR3 here is CASSYYRGNTEAFF. The CDR3 nucleotides are TGTGCCAGCAGTTATTACCGGGGGAACACTGAAGCTTTCTTT.

The chain employs TRBV7-9 and TRBJ2-3, with a weak D call TRBD2 (5 bases). The CDR3 is 17 amino acids. V lost 5 bases and J 0 bases, leaving 18 bases between the germline ends. From germline, CDR1 is SEHNR and CDR2 FQNEAQ (reference sequence). The CDR3 reads CASSPLVASPSTDTQYF. The CDR3 DNA reads as TGTGCCAGCAGCCCCCTGGTAGCGTCTCCTAGCACAGATACGCAGTATTTT.

This chain links TRBV9 with TRBJ1-4; TRBD1 aligns across 12 bases. This CDR3 has 17 amino acids. Germline V gene sequence: CDR1 SGDLS, CDR2 YYNGEE. The V segment lost 0 bases and the J segment 8 bases; nucleotides outside the gene matches: 8. CDR3 DNA sequence: TGTGCCAGCAGCGTAGGTGGGACAGGGGGCCGTGGGGAAAAACTGTTTTTT. Its translation is CASSVGGTGGRGEKLFF.

Details on this clone: Other DNA sequences in the sample encode the same CDR3. The chain recombines TRBV5-1 with TRBJ2-7; the match to TRBD1 covers 11 bases. The CDR3 is 14 residues long. Germline lookup yields CDR1 SGHRS and CDR2 YFSETQ. Unmatched junction bases numbered 3, after V lost 3 bases and J lost 4 bases. CDR3 coding DNA: TGCGCCAGCAGCTCCGGGACAGGGGGTTACGAGCAGTACTTC. Its protein product is CASSSGTGGYEQYF. The full variable domain, with the rest looked up from reference TRBV5-1 and TRBJ2-7, is KAGVTQTPRYLIKTRGQQVTLSCSPISGHRSVSWYQQTPGQGLQFLFEYFSETQRNKGNFPGRFSGRQFSNSRSEMNVSTLELGDSALYLCASSSGTGGYEQYFGPGTRLTVT.

This rearrangement joins TRBV28 to TRBJ2-1; 9 bases are a match to TRBD1. This CDR3 spans 16 amino acids. Looked up from germline, CDR1 is MDHEN and CDR2 is SYDVKM. J was trimmed by 2 bases and V by 6 bases; bases with no gene match: 8. This chain's CDR3 is CASRESGTGPYNEQFF. In DNA, the CDR3 is TGTGCCAGCAGGGAATCCGGGACAGGGCCCTACAATGAGCAGTTCTTC.

The chain is built from TRBV28 and TRBJ2-7; 7 bases align to TRBD1. This CDR3 has 14 amino acids. The V gene end was trimmed by 6 bases and the J gene end by 3 bases; junction bases not matched to a gene: 8. The germline gives CDR1 MDHEN, CDR2 SYDVKM. The chain's CDR3 is CASRVPGQYYEQYF. CDR3 nucleotide sequence: TGTGCCAGCAGGGTGCCGGGACAGTACTACGAGCAGTACTTC.

This rearrangement joins TRBV7-9 to TRBJ2-5; perhaps TRBD1 as D (6 bases). CDR1 and CDR2 from the germline V gene are SEHNR and FQNEAQ (reference sequence). This CDR3 region has 14 residues. V lost 2 bases and J lost 2, with 9 bases in between. The CDR3 sequence: CASSLPGQQETQYF. CDR3 DNA sequence: TGTGCCAGCAGCTTACCAGGACAGCAAGAGACCCAGTACTTC.

The chain combines TRBV25-1 with TRBJ2-3, with D unclear. Germline CDR1 reads MGHDK; CDR2 reads SYGVNS. V was cut by 5 bases and J by 1 base, with 10 bases left in between. This CDR3 contains 14 residues. CDR3 bases: TGTGCCAGCAGTATTGTGGCTGGCACAGATACGCAGTATTTT. It is translated as CASSIVAGTDTQYF.

The chain couples TRBV18 to TRBJ1-1; 8 nucleotides line up with TRBD1. V lost 0 bases, J lost 9 bases, and 6 bases stayed unmatched. The V gene's germline CDR1 is KGHSH and CDR2 LQKENI. The CDR3 sequence is 14 residues long. DNA of the CDR3: TGTGCCAGCTCACCACCTTCGGCAGGGGGCCAAGCTTTCTTT. It codes for CASSPPSAGGQAFF.

V is TRBV11-2 and J is TRBJ2-2, with D unclear. Germline V CDR1 and CDR2: SGHAT, FQNNGV. This CDR3 is built from 14 residues. V gave up 3 bases and J gave up 3 bases, with 8 bases separating them. The CDR3 coding sequence is TGTGCCAGCAGCTTGGGCGTGGACACCGGGGAGCTGTTTTTT. Translating it yields CASSLGVDTGELFF.

This chain links TRBV5-1 with TRBJ2-3; unclear D gene. V lost 2 bases and J lost 0, with 10 bases in between. Germline CDR1 is SGHRS and CDR2 is YFSETQ. This CDR3 is built from 15 residues. CDR3 residues: CASSLQRRSTDTQYF. Here the CDR3 DNA reads TGCGCCAGCAGCTTACAACGGCGGAGCACAGATACGCAGTATTTT. Filled out from reference TRBV5-1 and TRBJ2-3, the complete variable domain reads KAGVTQTPRYLIKTRGQQVTLSCSPISGHRSVSWYQQTPGQGLQFLFEYFSETQRNKGNFPGRFSGRQFSNSRSEMNVSTLELGDSALYLCASSLQRRSTDTQYFGPGTRLTVL.

The V gene is TRBV19, the J gene TRBJ1-1; no clear D gene. V shed 7 bases and J shed 1 base, with 10 bases lying between them. This CDR3 has 13 residues. In germline, CDR1 is LNHDA, CDR2 SQIVND (reference sequence). The CDR3 here is CASTPRRNTEAFF. The DNA of the CDR3 is TGTGCCAGTACCCCCCGGCGGAACACTGAAGCTTTCTTT.

This chain joins TRBV6-6 and TRBJ2-3, with TRBD1 as a possible D gene (5 bases). Trimming took off 7 bases at V and 3 bases at J, with 14 bases between the two ends. CDR1 is MNHNY and CDR2 is SVGAGI in the germline V gene (reference sequence). The CDR3 totals 14 residues. CDR3: CASTSRAGTDTQYF. The CDR3 DNA is TGTGCCAGCACCTCGAGAGCAGGGACAGATACGCAGTATTTT.

This clone was seen a handful of times. This chain links TRBV10-3 with TRBJ1-1; tentatively, D is TRBD1 (5 bases). Between the trimmed V and J ends, which lost 2 bases and 8 bases, there was a span of 18 bases. Germline values: CDR1 ENHRY, CDR2 SYGVKD. This CDR3 comprises 15 residues. The CDR3 sequence: CAISELSGARGEAFF. Written as DNA, the CDR3 is TGTGCCATCAGTGAGCTTTCCGGGGCCCGAGGGGAAGCTTTCTTT.

This clone has a single count. The rearrangement links TRBV6-1 to TRBJ2-7, with 8 bases that match TRBD2. This CDR3 has 16 residues. Germline V CDR1 and CDR2: MNHNS, SASEGT. J was trimmed by 3 bases and V by 2 bases; bases with no gene match: 9. This CDR3 reads CASSEILGAGDYEQYF. The CDR3 coding sequence is TGTGCCAGCAGTGAAATTCTTGGAGCGGGAGACTACGAGCAGTACTTC.

The chain is built from TRBV5-8 and TRBJ2-7; 10 positions match TRBD1. From germline, CDR1 is SGHTS and CDR2 YDEGEE. J was trimmed by 1 base and V by 0 bases; bases with no gene match: 7. This CDR3 spans 17 amino acids. The CDR3 DNA reads as TGTGCCAGCAGCTTGGCCAGGACAGGGGGTGGATCCTACGAGCAGTACTTC. Translated, it gives CASSLARTGGGSYEQYF.

The rearrangement joins TRBV5-1 to TRBJ2-5; TRBD1 or TRBD2 may be the D gene (5 bases each). CDR1 is SGHRS, CDR2 YFSETQ, per germline. The CDR3 totals 14 residues. Trimming cost V 0 bases and J 5 bases, with 11 bases left between them. The CDR3 spells CASSLVEGMETQYF. The DNA for the CDR3 is TGCGCCAGCAGCTTGGTCGAGGGGATGGAGACCCAGTACTTC.

CDR3 sequence: CASSQMLTRNTGELFF. CDR3 nucleotide sequence: TGTGCCAGCAGCCAGATGTTGACAAGGAACACCGGGGAGCTGTTTTTT. J is TRBJ2-2 and V is TRBV5-4; D gene ambiguous. The CDR3 length is 16 residues. Germline lookup yields CDR1 SGHNT and CDR2 YYREEE (reference sequence). The V end was cut by 4 bases, the J end by 1 base, with 14 bases between.

The chain employs TRBV5-4 and TRBJ2-2, with D uncertain. This CDR3 has 13 amino acids. V lost 4 bases and J lost 6, with 10 bases in between. CDR1 and CDR2 from the germline V gene are SGHNT and YYREEE (reference sequence). CDR3 sequence reads: CASSQDRAGELFF. The CDR3 nucleotides read TGTGCCAGCAGCCAAGATCGGGCCGGGGAGCTGTTTTTT. Using reference TRBV5-4 and TRBJ2-2 for the parts outside the CDR3, the full variable domain is ETGVTQSPTHLIKTRGQQVTLRCSSQSGHNTVSWYQQALGQGPQFIFQYYREEENGRGNFPPRFSGLQFPNYSSELNVNALELDDSALYLCASSQDRAGELFFGEGSRLTVL.

This chain joins TRBV5-1 and TRBJ2-1; a possible D gene is TRBD1 (5 bases). Germline V gene sequence: CDR1 SGHRS, CDR2 YFSETQ. This CDR3 has 13 residues. The V end lost 4 bases, the J end lost 4 bases, and 9 bases lay between the germline ends. In nucleotides, the CDR3 is TGCGCCAGCAGCGCAAACAGGTACAATGAGCAGTTCTTC. Residues: CASSANRYNEQFF.

The V gene is TRBV9, the J gene TRBJ2-7; D is possibly TRBD1 (5 bases). Deletions cut 3 bases from V and 5 bases from J, with 18 bases between. CDR1 is SGDLS and CDR2 is YYNGEE in the germline V gene. The CDR3 totals 15 residues. The CDR3 nucleotides are TGTGCCAGCAGCGGAACAGGCGTCCCCTATCACGAGCAGTACTTC. Translating gives CASSGTGVPYHEQYF.